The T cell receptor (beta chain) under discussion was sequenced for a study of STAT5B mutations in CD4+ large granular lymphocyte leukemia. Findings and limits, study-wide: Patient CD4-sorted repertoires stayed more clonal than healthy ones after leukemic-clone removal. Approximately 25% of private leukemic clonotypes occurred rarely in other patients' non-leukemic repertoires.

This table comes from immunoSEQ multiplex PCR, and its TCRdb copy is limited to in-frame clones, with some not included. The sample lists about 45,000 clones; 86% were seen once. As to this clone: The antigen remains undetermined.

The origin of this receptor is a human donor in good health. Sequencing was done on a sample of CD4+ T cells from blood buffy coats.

The CDR3 sequence: CASSTHRGANEKLFF. CDR3 nucleotides: TGCGCCAGCAGCACGCACAGGGGGGCTAATGAAAAACTGTTTTTT. V is TRBV4-3 and J is TRBJ1-4, with 8 positions matching TRBD1. The CDR3 sequence is 15 residues long. Trimming removed 5 bases from V and 3 bases from J; junction bases left unmatched: 5. The V gene's germline CDR1 is LGHNA and CDR2 YSLEER.